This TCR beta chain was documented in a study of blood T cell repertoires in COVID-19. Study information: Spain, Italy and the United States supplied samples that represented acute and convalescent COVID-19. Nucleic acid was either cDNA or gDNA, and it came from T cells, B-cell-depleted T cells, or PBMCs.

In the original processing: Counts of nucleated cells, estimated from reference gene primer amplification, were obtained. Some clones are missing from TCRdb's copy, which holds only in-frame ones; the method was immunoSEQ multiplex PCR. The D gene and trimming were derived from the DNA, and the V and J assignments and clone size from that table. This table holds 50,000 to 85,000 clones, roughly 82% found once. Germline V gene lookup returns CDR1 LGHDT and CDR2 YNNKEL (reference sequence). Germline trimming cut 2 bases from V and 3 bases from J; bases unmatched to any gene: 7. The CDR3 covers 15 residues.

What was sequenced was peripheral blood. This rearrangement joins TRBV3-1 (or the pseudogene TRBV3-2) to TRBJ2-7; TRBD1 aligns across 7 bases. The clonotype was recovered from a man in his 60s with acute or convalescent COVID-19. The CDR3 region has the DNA TGTGCCAGCAGCCAACCCGGGACAGCCAACTACGAGCAGTACTTC. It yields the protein CASSQPGTANYEQYF.